This T cell receptor beta chain was sequenced in a study of tumor and adjacent non-tumor tissue in lung cancer. Study-wide background: Stage I to III disease affected over nine men and about 5 women aged roughly 31 to 85. Notes on the study in general: Significantly higher TCR diversity was found in tumor than normal lung.

A note on this clonotype: Its antigen is still unknown. Mismatch with germline at one junction end may stem from a read error.

The template was RNA from unsorted bulk tissue. Germline CDR1 SGHAT, CDR2 FQNNGV. The CDR3 has 15 residues. A modified ARM-PCR protocol with three rounds of nested PCR amplified TCRbeta. TCRdb itself ran the multiplex PCR reads through MiXCR, one entry per CDR3 protein. The sample shows approximately 100,000 distinct CDR3 sequences, 75% of them seen only once. The specimen was lung tumor tissue. The chain joins TRBV11-2 to TRBJ2-2; D assignment may be TRBD1 or TRBD2 (5 bases each). The origin of this receptor is a woman aged 60-70 years with non-small cell lung cancer. CDR3 loop: CASSLKWGNTGELLF. CDR3 nucleotide sequence: TGTGCCAGCAGCTTAAAGTGGGGGAACACCGGGGAGCTGTTATTT.